This T cell receptor beta chain was captured by sequencing in a study of human T cells and chemical hapten exposure. Study-wide background: From small differences in pooled library volume came most of the variation in per-sample TCR yields.

The V end lost 0 bases, the J end lost 4 bases, and 12 bases lay between the germline ends. This CDR3 has 15 residues. Germline V gives CDR1 SGDLS, CDR2 YYNGEE. Indicated time point: pre-sensitization, week 0. Treatment specified: therapeutic diphenylcyclopropenone sensitization with weekly scalp DPC. Patch tests were applied only after blood draws. This clonotype has more than one count but fewer than ten. Each CDR3 protein is one row after TCRdb ran MiXCR on the RACE reads. Among approximately 370,000 distinct CDR3 sequences listed, 5.5% were seen once. The material was whole blood, obtained in connection with sensitization to the hapten diphenylcyclopropenone (DPC). The chain links TRBV9 to TRBJ2-3; TRBD2 is a possible D gene (6 bases). The sequence was collected from a woman under 30 with alopecia areata. Some clones in this sample may be carry-over from other donors' samples. The CDR3 region is CASSVGGREADTQYF. CDR3 nucleotides: TGTGCCAGCAGCGTAGGTGGCAGGGAGGCAGATACGCAGTATTTT.